These 18 T cell receptor beta chains were sequenced from one sample in a study of cytomegalovirus exposure and HLA in healthy donors. Profiling relied on immunoSEQ multiplex PCR, and the TCRdb table lists in-frame clones only, not all of them. The sample includes approximately 60,000 clones, more than 80% of them seen just once. Sequencing input: PBMCs. Every receptor here comes from a young woman in good health and CMV-seronegative.

The CDR3: CASRGLGTGELFF. DNA for the CDR3: TGTGCCTCCAGGGGGTTGGGGACCGGGGAGCTGTTTTTT. The V call is TRBV7-7, the J call TRBJ2-2; the match to TRBD1 covers 7 bases. The CDR3 extends over 13 amino acids. The V gene's germline CDR1 is SSHAT and CDR2 FNYEAQ (reference sequence). Germline trimming cut 11 bases from V and 5 bases from J; bases unmatched to any gene: 8.

The chain links TRBV19 to TRBJ2-2, with D tentatively TRBD1 (5 bases). There are 15 residues in the CDR3. Per germline, CDR1 LNHDA and CDR2 SQIVND (reference sequence). Trimming removed 5 bases from V and 3 bases from J, with 13 bases in between. CDR3 amino acids: CASSLVFRDTGELFF. As DNA, the CDR3 is TGTGCCAGTAGTCTGGTCTTCAGGGACACCGGGGAGCTGTTTTTT.

The chain employs TRBV6-6 and TRBJ2-7, with no clear D. Germline V gives CDR1 MNHNY, CDR2 SVGAGI (reference sequence). The V gene lost 2 bases and the J gene lost 5 bases, with 7 bases spanning the gap. The CDR3 consists of 12 residues. The DNA of the CDR3 is TGTGCCAGCAGTTACATGGGCGACGAGCAGTACGTC. Translating gives CASSYMGDEQYV.

This clone was seen just once. The chain carries TRBV25-1 and TRBJ1-2; perhaps TRBD1 as D (6 bases). The V end lost 2 bases, the J end lost 8 bases, and 18 bases lay between the germline ends. CDR1 is MGHDK, CDR2 SYGVNS, per germline. CDR3 length: 15 amino acids. CDR3 loop: CASSEPSGRGSGYTF. In DNA, the CDR3 is TGTGCCAGCAGTGAACCCTCTGGAAGGGGGTCGGGCTACACCTTC.

The V call is TRBV11-3, the J call TRBJ2-5; TRBD2 agrees at 11 bases. Losses at the gene ends were 2 bases for V and 5 bases for J; bases not matched to a gene: 7. Germline assignment: CDR1 SGHNT and CDR2 YENEEA. CDR3 length: 16 amino acids. The CDR3 spells CASSLLAGGGGETQYF. For the CDR3, the DNA is TGTGCCAGCAGCTTACTAGCGGGAGGTGGTGGGGAGACCCAGTACTTC.

The count of this clone is one. The V gene is TRBV7-3, the J gene TRBJ2-2; D might be TRBD1 (5 bases). Trimming shortened V by 6 bases and J by 5 bases, and 16 bases separated the two germline ends. CDR1 SGHTA and CDR2 FQGTGA come from the germline V gene. This CDR3 is built from 15 residues. The CDR3 spells CASRNWQGGTGELFF. CDR3 DNA: TGTGCCAGCAGAAATTGGCAGGGTGGGACCGGGGAGCTGTTTTTT. The full variable domain, in which reference TRBV7-3 and TRBJ2-2 provide the parts outside the CDR3, is GAGVSQTPSNKVTEKGKYVELRCDPISGHTALYWYRQSLGQGPEFLIYFQGTGAADDSGLPNDRFFAVRPEGSVSTLKIQRTERGDSAVYLCASRNWQGGTGELFFGEGSRLTVL.

This chain links TRBV18 with TRBJ2-5, with no clear D. This CDR3 is 12 amino acids long. Germline V CDR1 and CDR2: KGHSH, LQKENI. V was clipped by 0 bases and J by 7 bases, with 6 bases between them. CDR3: CASSPPRGTQYF. CDR3 coding DNA: TGTGCCAGCTCACCACCGAGAGGGACCCAGTACTTC.

The chain has TRBV5-6 and TRBJ1-6, with 9 positions matching TRBD1. V was pared by 4 bases and J by 0 bases, with 2 bases of the junction left unmatched. The CDR3 covers 16 residues. From germline, CDR1 is SGHDT and CDR2 YYEEEE. The CDR3, as DNA: TGTGCCAGCAGCGGGACAGGGAGCTCCTATAATTCACCCCTCCACTTT. Translating it yields CASSGTGSSYNSPLHF.

The V and J genes are TRBV14 and TRBJ1-3, with unresolved D. The germline V gene encodes CDR1 SGHDN and CDR2 FVKESK. Trimming pared 1 base from V and 0 bases from J, leaving 10 bases between. The CDR3 consists of 16 residues. In DNA, the CDR3 is TGTGCCAGCAGCCAAGGGGATGAGGGCTCTGGAAACACCATATATTTT. Translated: CASSQGDEGSGNTIYF.

This sequence joins TRBV7-2 and TRBJ1-1; possible D gene TRBD1, 6 bases. CDR1 and CDR2 (germline): SGHTA, FQGNSA. The CDR3 has 14 residues. The V end lost 4 bases, the J end lost 12 bases, and 21 bases lay between the germline ends. The CDR3 nucleotides are TGTGCCAGCAGCTGGGGGGGGACACCCATCGTACCTTTCTTT. Translated: CASSWGGTPIVPFF.

The chain joins TRBV6-1 to TRBJ1-5; a weak D match, TRBD1 (6 bases). Germline V gene lookup returns CDR1 MNHNS and CDR2 SASEGT. Trimming pared 4 bases from V and 0 bases from J, leaving 13 bases between. The CDR3 runs to 16 residues. CDR3 sequence: CASSADRVYSNQPQHF. CDR3 bases: TGTGCCAGCAGTGCGGACAGAGTTTATAGCAATCAGCCCCAGCATTTT.

The rearrangement joins TRBV6-4 to TRBJ1-5; D is unresolved. Trimming pared 3 bases from V and 2 bases from J, leaving 11 bases between. CDR3 length equals 15 residues. Per the germline V gene, CDR1 is MRHNA and CDR2 is SNTAGT. CDR3 sequence: CASSERAGGNQPQHF. In DNA, the CDR3 is TGTGCCAGCAGTGAGAGGGCTGGAGGCAATCAGCCCCAGCATTTT.

The chain joins TRBV6-5 to TRBJ2-1; TRBD2 matches 9 bases. Germline V gene sequence: CDR1 MNHEY, CDR2 SVGAGI. V lost 3 bases and J lost 4; bases outside the gene matches: 4. This CDR3 has 15 residues. DNA of the CDR3: TGTGCCAGCAGTTATAAGCGGGGGGTTTACAATGAGCAGTTCTTC. Protein: CASSYKRGVYNEQFF.

The chain couples TRBV27 to TRBJ2-2; no clear D gene. V gave up 6 bases and J gave up 5 bases, with 4 bases separating them. Germline V gives CDR1 MNHEY, CDR2 SMNVEV (reference sequence). There are 11 residues in the CDR3. Here the CDR3 reads CASRRTGELFF. The CDR3 bases are TGTGCCAGCAGGCGGACCGGGGAGCTGTTTTTT.

The rearrangement uses TRBV18 and TRBJ1-2; TRBD1 is a possible D gene (5 bases). The CDR3 contains 14 residues. V was shortened by 1 base and J by 3 bases, with 9 bases between the two germline ends. Per germline, CDR1 KGHSH and CDR2 LQKENI. The chain's CDR3 is CASSPQGSHYGYTF. In nucleotides, the CDR3 is TGTGCCAGCTCACCACAGGGGTCACACTATGGCTACACCTTC.

This rearrangement joins TRBV7-9 to TRBJ2-6, with D possibly matching TRBD2 (7 bases). CDR1 SEHNR and CDR2 FQNEAQ come from the germline V gene (reference sequence). V was shortened by 5 bases and J by 11 bases, with 19 bases between the two germline ends. CDR3 length: 15 residues. The CDR3 nucleotides are TGTGCCAGCAGCCCCGGGGGGCCGTTCTCCCACGTCCTGACTTTC. Its protein is CASSPGGPFSHVLTF. Using reference TRBV7-9 and TRBJ2-6 for the parts outside the CDR3, the full variable domain is DTGVSQNPRHKITKRGQNVTFRCDPISEHNRLYWYRQTLGQGPEFLTYFQNEAQLEKSRLLSDRFSAERPKGSFSTLEIQRTEQGDSAMYLCASSPGGPFSHVLTFGAGSRLTVL.

The chain is built from TRBV11-2 and TRBJ2-3, with a tentative D call TRBD2 (5 bases). This CDR3 comprises 15 residues. Trimming cost V 1 base and J 2 bases, with 10 bases left between them. Per germline, CDR1 SGHAT and CDR2 FQNNGV. The CDR3 sequence: CASSLVAGPTDTQYF. The CDR3, as DNA: TGTGCCAGCAGCTTAGTCGCGGGCCCCACAGATACGCAGTATTTT.

The V call is TRBV28, the J call TRBJ2-7, with D possibly TRBD2 on 5 matching bases. The germline V and J ends were trimmed by 2 bases and 4 bases, with 12 bases remaining between them. Looked up from germline, CDR1 is MDHEN and CDR2 is SYDVKM. This CDR3 spans 14 amino acids. CDR3 in DNA: TGTGCCAGCAGTTTACAGGACTTGAGATACGAGCAGTACTTC. Translating it yields CASSLQDLRYEQYF.